This T cell receptor (beta chain) was obtained from a study of Graves' ophthalmopathy and Graves' hyperthyroidism. On the study more broadly: Samples of peripheral blood were obtained at initial diagnosis, prior to treatment of any kind.

This clonotype was seen a single time. Its target is not known. A much larger clone differs by one base, so this may be a read error. Ineligible for inclusion were patients with other autoimmune diseases, uncontrolled infections, pregnancy or lactation. Diagnoses were established from clinical symptoms, serum thyroxine, TRAb, thyroid ultrasound and orbital computed tomography. The study amplified TCR beta CDR3 regions using RNA transcripts. HTBI primers were used in a first-round RT-PCR, which preceded a second-round multiplex PCR. A single record per CDR3 protein comes from TCRdb applying MiXCR to the multiplex PCR reads. The table has over 450,000 distinct CDR3 sequences, about an eighth seen once. The germline V gene encodes CDR1 LNHDA and CDR2 SQIVND (reference sequence). The CDR3 consists of 14 residues. General study results and limits: Between ophthalmopathy and stable hyperthyroidism, a 13-signature model drew a separation with 87.88% sensitivity and 81.08% specificity.

The sequencing input was blood. This clonotype originated in a woman younger than 45 with Graves' ophthalmopathy. The rearrangement joins TRBV19 to TRBJ2-2; TRBD2 matches 7 bases. CDR3 bases: TGTGCCAGTAGTGAGCGAGGGAGAAGCGGGGAGCTGTGTTTT. Translation gives CASSERGRSGELCF.